Each of the 32 T cell receptor beta chains below was sequenced from the same sample in a study of cytomegalovirus exposure and HLA in healthy donors. PCR primers comprised 60 Vbeta and 13 Jbeta primers. Repertoires were generated with immunoSEQ multiplex PCR, while TCRdb's copy carries only in-frame clones and drops some. The table shows some 130,000 clones, with roughly 79% occurring only once. The sample consisted of PBMCs. These receptors were collected from a man between 18 and 35 years old in good health and CMV-seronegative.

The chain links TRBV19 to TRBJ2-1, with 14 bases aligning to TRBD2. After removal of 6 bases from V and 4 bases from J, the junction contained 5 bases not matched to a gene. Germline-derived CDR1 and CDR2 are LNHDA and SQIVND (reference sequence). The CDR3 sequence is 16 residues long. CDR3 region: CASRRGLAGVYNEQFF. The CDR3 nucleotides read TGTGCCAGTAGGCGGGGACTAGCGGGGGTATACAATGAGCAGTTCTTC.

The chain uses TRBV30 and TRBJ2-3; 10 nucleotides match TRBD1. The CDR3 loop spans 15 amino acids. Unmatched junction bases numbered 8, after V lost 5 bases and J lost 3 bases. Looked up from germline, CDR1 is GTSNPN and CDR2 is SVGIG (reference sequence). The CDR3 DNA is TGTGCCTGGGGGGGACAGGGGTCGAGGACAGATACGCAGTATTTT. Amino acids: CAWGGQGSRTDTQYF.

This clone occurred once. This chain connects TRBV27 to TRBJ2-3; no firm D call. The V end was cut by 3 bases, the J end by 5 bases, with 12 bases between. Germline CDR1 is MNHEY and CDR2 is SMNVEV (reference sequence). The CDR3 loop spans 14 amino acids. CDR3 residues: CASSFLQNLDTQYF. The CDR3 nucleotides read TGTGCCAGCAGTTTTTTACAGAACTTAGATACGCAGTATTTT.

V gene TRBV11-2 combines with J gene TRBJ2-5, with TRBD1 identical over 7 bases. Trimming at V came to 5 bases and at J to 3 bases, leaving 3 bases not matched to a gene. The CDR3 is 13 amino acids. The germline V gene encodes CDR1 SGHAT and CDR2 FQNNGV. The CDR3 nucleotides are TGTGCCAGCAGCCGGACAGGAAAAGAGACCCAGTACTTC. Its protein product is CASSRTGKETQYF.

This rearrangement joins TRBV2 to TRBJ2-2; 8 bases are shared with TRBD2. Germline V CDR1 and CDR2: SNHLY, FYNNEI. The CDR3 spans 15 residues. Trimming removed 1 base from V and 5 bases from J; junction bases left unmatched: 3. The DNA of the CDR3 is TGTGCCAGCAGTGAAGTCCCGGGGGGGACCGGGGAGCTGTTTTTT. This translates into CASSEVPGGTGELFF.

This rearrangement joins TRBV7-9 to TRBJ2-4, with 7 bases fitting TRBD1. The CDR3 contains 13 residues. Germline V gene lookup returns CDR1 SEHNR and CDR2 FQNEAQ (reference sequence). The ends lost 1 base at V and 6 bases at J; junction bases unmatched: 0. For the CDR3, the DNA is TGTGCCAGCAGCTTAGGGGACAGAAACATTCAGTACTTC. Translated, it gives CASSLGDRNIQYF.

The chain has TRBV9 and TRBJ2-1, with 9 nucleotides matching TRBD2. Germline V gene sequence: CDR1 SGDLS, CDR2 YYNGEE. This CDR3 region has 14 residues. The junction had 7 bases not matched to a gene; V was cut back by 3 bases and J by 9 bases. CDR3 residues: CASSAPAGGGEQFF. Written as DNA, the CDR3 is TGTGCCAGCAGCGCTCCCGCGGGGGGGGGTGAGCAGTTCTTC.

The V call is TRBV6-5, the J call TRBJ2-5; no clear D. Germline V gene lookup returns CDR1 MNHEY and CDR2 SVGAGI. Trimming removed 6 bases from V and 4 bases from J, with 18 bases in between. There are 15 residues in the CDR3. The DNA for the CDR3 is TGTGCCAGCAGGGCTAGAAGGAGAGTGACAGAGACCCAGTACTTC. It translates to CASRARRRVTETQYF.

The gene calls are TRBV2 and TRBJ2-1, with 7 bases matching TRBD2. This CDR3 contains 14 residues. Germline CDR1 and CDR2: SNHLY and FYNNEI. The ends lost 7 bases at V and 5 bases at J; junction bases unmatched: 8. CDR3 nucleotide sequence: TGTGCCAGCATATACCGGGACTACAACAATGAGCAGTTCTTC. It is translated as CASIYRDYNNEQFF.

This clone appeared a few times. At one boundary the junction diverges from the germline segment, which might be a read error. The chain is built from TRBV7-7 and TRBJ1-1; TRBD1 might be the D (5 bases). Germline CDR1 is SSHAT and CDR2 is FNYEAQ (reference sequence). This CDR3 region has 13 residues. The CDR3, as DNA: TGTGCTAGCAGCTTAGACAGGAACACTGAAGCTTTCTTT. Protein sequence: CASSLDRNTEAFF.

The J gene is TRBJ1-2, the V gene TRBV2, with 8 bases matching TRBD1. Unmatched junction bases numbered 9, after V lost 6 bases and J lost 3 bases. Germline V gene sequence: CDR1 SNHLY, CDR2 FYNNEI. The CDR3 extends over 15 amino acids. The CDR3 sequence is CASSPSQDRDYGYTF. CDR3 bases: TGTGCCAGCAGCCCCAGCCAGGACAGGGACTATGGCTACACCTTC.

The V gene is TRBV19, the J gene TRBJ1-1; 8 nucleotides align to TRBD1. The CDR3 has 14 amino acids. Trimming cost V 7 bases and J 0 bases; bases outside gene matches: 4. CDR1 and CDR2 (germline): LNHDA, SQIVND (reference sequence). The CDR3 DNA reads TGTGCCAGTAACATGGACAGGGTGAACACTGAAGCTTTCTTT. Translation: CASNMDRVNTEAFF.

This sequence joins TRBV6-5 and TRBJ2-7; tentatively, D is TRBD1 (6 bases). Trimming removed 0 bases at V and 6 bases at J, with 15 bases between. This CDR3 region has 15 residues. In germline, CDR1 is MNHEY, CDR2 SVGAGI. This CDR3 reads CASSYSVQGSGEQYF. The CDR3 nucleotides are TGTGCCAGCAGTTACTCGGTGCAGGGGTCGGGCGAGCAGTACTTC.

Concerning this clone: Other DNA sequences of this sample code for an identical CDR3. The chain joins TRBV5-1 to TRBJ1-6, with D perhaps matching TRBD1 (5 bases). The CDR3 totals 14 residues. V shed 4 bases and J shed 4 bases, with 9 bases lying between them. Germline CDR1 is SGHRS and CDR2 is YFSETQ. The CDR3 loop reads CASSPQGYNSPLHF. CDR3 in DNA: TGCGCCAGCAGCCCGCAGGGATATAATTCACCCCTCCACTTT. Together with reference TRBV5-1 and TRBJ1-6, the CDR3 gives the full variable domain: KAGVTQTPRYLIKTRGQQVTLSCSPISGHRSVSWYQQTPGQGLQFLFEYFSETQRNKGNFPGRFSGRQFSNSRSEMNVSTLELGDSALYLCASSPQGYNSPLHFGNGTRLTVT.

The genes are TRBV30 and TRBJ2-3, with D maybe TRBD1 (5 bases). Trimming removed 4 bases at V and 1 base at J, with 12 bases between. CDR1 and CDR2 from the germline V gene are GTSNPN and SVGIG (reference sequence). The CDR3 spans 14 residues. CDR3 protein: CAWTAGHGTDTQYF. The CDR3 DNA is TGTGCCTGGACTGCAGGACACGGCACAGATACGCAGTATTTT.

V and J are TRBV7-8 and TRBJ2-7; D may be TRBD1 (6 bases). Between the trimmed V and J ends, which lost 0 bases and 2 bases, there was a span of 11 bases. In germline, CDR1 is SGHVS, CDR2 FQNEAQ. There are 15 residues in the CDR3. CDR3 in amino acids: CASSLADRPAYEQYF. The DNA of the CDR3 is TGTGCCAGCAGCTTAGCCGACAGGCCGGCCTACGAGCAGTACTTC.

The chain joins TRBV19 to TRBJ1-5; a possible D gene is TRBD1 (5 bases). Germline V gene sequence: CDR1 LNHDA, CDR2 SQIVND (reference sequence). This CDR3 region has 16 residues. The V gene lost 3 bases and the J gene lost 3 bases, with 15 bases spanning the gap. CDR3 region: CASSITGGRVNQPQHF. CDR3 in DNA: TGTGCCAGTAGTATTACAGGTGGCAGGGTCAATCAGCCCCAGCATTTT.

V gene TRBV29-1 combines with J gene TRBJ2-4; D is unresolved. This CDR3 contains 12 residues. From germline, CDR1 is SQVTM and CDR2 ANQGSEA. V gave up 6 bases and J gave up 4 bases, with 10 bases separating them. CDR3 residues: CSVVAGKNIQYF. DNA of the CDR3: TGCAGCGTCGTTGCCGGGAAAAACATTCAGTACTTC.

The chain is built from TRBV6-1 and TRBJ2-2; 7 nucleotides match TRBD1. There are 14 residues in the CDR3. Germline CDR1 and CDR2: MNHNS and SASEGT. The junction had 8 bases not matched to a gene; V was cut back by 6 bases and J by 7 bases. CDR3 sequence (DNA): TGTGCCAGCAGCCAGGGGGTTTTAGGCGGGGAGCTGTTTTTT. Protein: CASSQGVLGGELFF.

The chain recombines TRBV12-5 with TRBJ2-1, with TRBD2 identical over 7 bases. V was clipped by 4 bases and J by 7 bases; unmatched bases: 7. The germline gives CDR1 LGHNT, CDR2 FRNRAP. CDR3 size: 14 residues. The CDR3 spells CASGSFPGGNEQFF. CDR3 bases: TGTGCTAGTGGTTCCTTCCCCGGGGGGAATGAGCAGTTCTTC.

The rearrangement uses TRBV7-9 and TRBJ1-3; D might be TRBD1 (5 bases). CDR3 length: 16 amino acids. Trimming removed 4 bases at V and 2 bases at J, with 15 bases between. The germline CDR1 and CDR2 sequences are SEHNR and FQNEAQ (reference sequence). CDR3 region: CASSSHRPGAGNTIYF. The CDR3 nucleotides read TGTGCCAGCAGCTCTCACCGACCGGGGGCTGGAAACACCATATATTTT.

The chain couples TRBV6-6 to TRBJ2-5; D not certain. Per the germline V gene, CDR1 is MNHNY and CDR2 is SVGAGI (reference sequence). The V gene lost 0 bases and the J gene lost 8 bases, with 10 bases spanning the gap. CDR3 size: 13 residues. CDR3 nucleotides: TGTGCCAGCAGTTACTCCATCGACACCACCCAGTACTTC. It codes for CASSYSIDTTQYF.

The genes are TRBV15 and TRBJ2-2; perhaps TRBD2 as D (7 bases). The length of the CDR3 is 15 residues. Germline-derived CDR1 and CDR2 are LNHNV and YYDKDF (reference sequence). Trimming shortened V by 0 bases and J by 6 bases, and 11 bases separated the two germline ends. CDR3 coding DNA: TGTGCCACCAGCAGAGATGGGAGGGGGGCCGGGGAGCTGTTTTTT. Translated, it gives CATSRDGRGAGELFF.

J is TRBJ2-1 and V is TRBV7-9, with a tentative D call TRBD1 (6 bases). The CDR3 has 15 amino acids. CDR1 and CDR2 from the germline V gene are SEHNR and FQNEAQ (reference sequence). V lost 3 bases to trimming and J lost 2 bases, with 11 bases between them. CDR3 DNA: TGTGCCAGCAGCTTCCAACAGGGTACCTACAATGAGCAGTTCTTC. Amino acid sequence: CASSFQQGTYNEQFF.

The chain carries TRBV4-1 and TRBJ2-7, with 7 bases matching TRBD1. V shed 3 bases, J shed 2 bases, and the junction held 4 bases outside the gene matches. CDR1 and CDR2 from the germline V gene are MGHRA and YSYEKL. The CDR3 has 14 residues. CDR3 coding DNA: TGCGCCAGCAGCCAGAAGACAGGGACCTACGAGCAGTACTTC. Translation gives CASSQKTGTYEQYF.

V is TRBV25-1 and J is TRBJ1-6, with 7 bases identical to TRBD1. Trimming took 4 bases from V and 14 from J; bases not matched to a gene: 8. This CDR3 contains 13 residues. Germline assignment: CDR1 MGHDK and CDR2 SYGVNS. The CDR3 DNA reads as TGTGCCAGCAGTGCCTTGCGCGGGACAGCCCTCCACTTT. Amino acids: CASSALRGTALHF.

The chain joins TRBV20-1 to TRBJ2-7, with D uncertain. CDR3 length equals 10 residues. Germline assignment: CDR1 DFQATT and CDR2 SNEGSKA (reference sequence). Trimming shortened V by 1 base and J by 6 bases, and 4 bases separated the two germline ends. DNA for the CDR3: TGCAGTGCTAGAGGGCCCGAGCAGTACTTC. Translation gives CSARGPEQYF.

The count of this clone is one. The J gene is TRBJ1-2, the V gene TRBV29-1, with TRBD1 matching 8 bases. CDR1 and CDR2 (germline): SQVTM, ANQGSEA. Germline trimming cut 3 bases from V and 1 base from J; bases unmatched to any gene: 10. CDR3 length: 16 residues. CDR3 residues: CSVEPAGDRSNYGYTF. In DNA, the CDR3 is TGCAGCGTTGAGCCCGCGGGGGACAGGAGTAACTATGGCTACACCTTC. Together with reference TRBV29-1 and TRBJ1-2, the CDR3 gives the full variable domain: SAVISQKPSRDICQRGTSLTIQCQVDSQVTMMFWYRQQPGQSLTLIATANQGSEATYESGFVIDKFPISRPNLTFSTLTVSNMSPEDSSIYLCSVEPAGDRSNYGYTFGSGTRLTVV.

The chain carries TRBV14 and TRBJ1-2; D call uncertain. The ends were cut back, 1 base at V and 6 bases at J, with 12 bases in the middle. CDR3 length: 14 residues. Germline-derived CDR1 and CDR2 are SGHDN and FVKESK. The CDR3 DNA follows: TGTGCCAGCAGCCAAGCGCGGGGAACGGATGGCTACACCTTC. Its translation: CASSQARGTDGYTF.

The V gene is TRBV10-3, the J gene TRBJ2-3; TRBD2 might be the D (7 bases). The CDR3 loop spans 15 amino acids. The germline V and J ends were trimmed by 7 bases and 0 bases, with 14 bases remaining between them. Germline-derived CDR1 and CDR2 are ENHRY and SYGVKD. The CDR3 bases are TGTGCCATCAAGCGGGACACCTCTAGCACAGATACGCAGTATTTT. Translating it yields CAIKRDTSSTDTQYF.

This clone was observed a few times. The chain carries TRBV6-1 and TRBJ1-1, with 9 nucleotides matching TRBD1. V lost 8 bases to trimming and J lost 4 bases; unmatched junction nucleotides: 11. Per the germline V gene, CDR1 is MNHNS and CDR2 is SASEGT. This CDR3 comprises 15 residues. CDR3 DNA sequence: TGTGCCAGCCCATTCCCTAGGACAGGGGTCACTGAAGCTTTCTTT. Amino acid sequence: CASPFPRTGVTEAFF.

This clone has just one count. The rearrangement links TRBV11-2 to TRBJ2-7; weak D call: TRBD1 (6 bases). Germline loops: CDR1 SGHAT, CDR2 FQNNGV. The CDR3 sequence is 15 residues long. V dropped 1 base and J dropped 2 bases, with 12 bases sitting between them. The CDR3 nucleotides are TGTGCCAGCAGCTTAGTATGGGACATAACCTACGAGCAGTACTTC. The encoded protein is CASSLVWDITYEQYF. The full variable domain, rest sourced from reference TRBV11-2 and TRBJ2-7, is EAGVAQSPRYKIIEKRQSVAFWCNPISGHATLYWYQQILGQGPKLLIQFQNNGVVDDSQLPKDRFSAERLKGVDSTLKIQPAKLEDSAVYLCASSLVWDITYEQYFGPGTRLTVT.